This T cell receptor (beta chain) was obtained from a study of graft-versus-host responses after intestinal transplantation. At the level of the study: Those transplanted obtained multivisceral, liver-intestinal, or isolated intestinal grafts. All recipients were given anti-thymocyte globulin induction, and tacrolimus and steroids were then administered for 2 to 3 years.

A word on this clone: Its antigen is unidentified.

The CDR3 totals 14 residues. The V gene's germline CDR1 is SGHTA and CDR2 FQGNSA. Between the trimmed V and J ends, which lost 0 bases and 2 bases, there was a span of 7 bases. Assay: immunoSEQ multiplex PCR; the TCRdb copy retains only in-frame clones and omits some. The sample lists some 22,000 clones, around nine tenths seen once, with 2% in the top ten. Overall study findings and caveats: The study found high graft-versus-host to host-versus-graft clonal ratios in allografts of patients with graft-donor T cell macrochimerism. Recipient marrow contained GvH clones, some of which appeared first in ileum or blood.

The sample consisted of PBMCs, taken just under 40 days after intestinal transplant. The J gene is TRBJ1-2, the V gene TRBV7-2; D not certain. The clonotype was recovered from a human patient who received an intestinal transplant, so some T cells may come from the graft donor. The CDR3 region is CASSLAPPNYGYTF. Written as DNA, the CDR3 is TGTGCCAGCAGCTTAGCCCCCCCCAACTATGGCTACACCTTC.